A single sample is the source of the 2 T cell receptor beta chains below, sequenced in a study of neurological immune-mediated disorders. The time point was: technical triplicate 3. Each CDR3 protein is one row after TCRdb ran MiXCR on the 5' RACE reads. The repertoire consists of just under 45,000 distinct CDR3 sequences, with approximately 21% occurring once and the leading ten covering around 4%. Sequencing used PBMCs. Receptor source: a man between 60 and 70 years old with HTLV-1-associated myelopathy (HAM/TSP).

The sample holds many counts of this clonotype. The chain has TRBV29-1 and TRBJ2-1; TRBD2 is a possible D gene (5 bases). This CDR3 is built from 16 residues. Germline loops: CDR1 SQVTM, CDR2 ANQGSEA. V was shortened by 4 bases and J by 0 bases, with 16 bases between the two germline ends. The CDR3 region has the DNA TGCAGCGTTGCAGGCGGAGGCTCCCTCTCCTACAATGAGCAGTTCTTC. The encoded protein is CSVAGGGSLSYNEQFF.

The chain recombines TRBV3-1 with TRBJ2-3, with 13 positions matching TRBD2. The length of the CDR3 is 17 residues. The V segment lost 3 bases and the J segment 1 base; nucleotides outside the gene matches: 4. Germline V gives CDR1 LGHDT, CDR2 YNNKEL (reference sequence). The CDR3 region is CASSQGLAGRGTDTQYF. For the CDR3, the DNA is TGTGCCAGCAGCCAGGGACTAGCGGGACGGGGCACAGATACGCAGTATTTT.